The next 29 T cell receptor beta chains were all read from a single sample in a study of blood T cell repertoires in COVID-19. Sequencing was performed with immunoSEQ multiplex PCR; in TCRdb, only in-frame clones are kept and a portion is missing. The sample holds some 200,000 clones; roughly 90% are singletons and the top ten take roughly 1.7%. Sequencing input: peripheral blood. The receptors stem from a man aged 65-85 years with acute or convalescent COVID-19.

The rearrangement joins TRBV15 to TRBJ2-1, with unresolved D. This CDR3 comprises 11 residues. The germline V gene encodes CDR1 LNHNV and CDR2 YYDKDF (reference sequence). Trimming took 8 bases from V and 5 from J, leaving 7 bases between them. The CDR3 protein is CATSRDNEQFF. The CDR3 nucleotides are TGTGCCACCTCCCGTGACAATGAGCAGTTCTTC.

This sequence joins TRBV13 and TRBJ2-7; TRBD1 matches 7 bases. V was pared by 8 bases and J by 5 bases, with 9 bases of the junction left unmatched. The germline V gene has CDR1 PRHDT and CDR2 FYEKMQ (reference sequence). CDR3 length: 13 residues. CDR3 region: CASSGQVLHEQYF. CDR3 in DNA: TGTGCCAGCTCCGGACAGGTCCTCCACGAGCAGTACTTC. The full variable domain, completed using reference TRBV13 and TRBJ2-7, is AAGVIQSPRHLIKEKRETATLKCYPIPRHDTVYWYQQGPGQDPQFLISFYEKMQSDKGSIPDRFSAQQFSDYHSELNMSSLELGDSALYFCASSGQVLHEQYFGPGTRLTVT.

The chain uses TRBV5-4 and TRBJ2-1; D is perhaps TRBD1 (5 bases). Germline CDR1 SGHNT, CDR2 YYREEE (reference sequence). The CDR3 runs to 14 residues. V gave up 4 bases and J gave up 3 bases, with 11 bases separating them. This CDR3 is CASSRSQGYNEQFF. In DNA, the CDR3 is TGTGCCAGCAGCCGATCCCAGGGCTACAATGAGCAGTTCTTC.

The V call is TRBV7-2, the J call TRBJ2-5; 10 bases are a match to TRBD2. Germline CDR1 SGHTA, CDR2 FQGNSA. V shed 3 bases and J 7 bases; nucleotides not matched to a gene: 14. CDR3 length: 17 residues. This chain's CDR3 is CASSFRTSGSGGGTQYF. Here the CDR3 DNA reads TGTGCCAGCAGCTTTCGGACTAGCGGCTCAGGCGGGGGGACCCAGTACTTC.

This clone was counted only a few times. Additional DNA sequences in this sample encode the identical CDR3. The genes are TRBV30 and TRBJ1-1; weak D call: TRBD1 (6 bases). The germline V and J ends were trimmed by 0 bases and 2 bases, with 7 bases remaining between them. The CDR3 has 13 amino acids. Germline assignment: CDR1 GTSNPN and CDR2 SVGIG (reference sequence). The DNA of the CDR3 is TGTGCCTGGAGTGTACAGGGCAACACTGAAGCTTTCTTT. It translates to CAWSVQGNTEAFF.

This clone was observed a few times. This chain's CDR3 is CASLRDRGFYEQYF. In DNA, the CDR3 is TGTGCCAGTTTACGGGACAGGGGGTTTTACGAGCAGTACTTC. The V call is TRBV6-5, the J call TRBJ2-7; 11 bases are a match to TRBD1. V gave up 9 bases and J gave up 4 bases; unmatched junction bases: 8. CDR1 MNHEY and CDR2 SVGAGI come from the germline V gene. This CDR3 contains 14 residues.

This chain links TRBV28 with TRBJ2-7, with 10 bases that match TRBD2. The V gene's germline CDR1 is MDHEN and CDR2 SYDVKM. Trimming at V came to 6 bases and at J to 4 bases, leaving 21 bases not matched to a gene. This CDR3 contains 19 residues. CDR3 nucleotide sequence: TGTGCCAGCAGCTGGGGGTTACTAGCGGGACTCACCAGCGGGTACGAGCAGTACTTC. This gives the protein CASSWGLLAGLTSGYEQYF.

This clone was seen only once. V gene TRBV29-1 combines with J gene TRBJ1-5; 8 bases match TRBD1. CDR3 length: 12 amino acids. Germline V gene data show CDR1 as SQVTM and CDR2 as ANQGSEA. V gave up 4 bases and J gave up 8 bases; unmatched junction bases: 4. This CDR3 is CSVGQGTEPQHF. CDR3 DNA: TGCAGCGTTGGACAGGGGACGGAGCCCCAGCATTTT.

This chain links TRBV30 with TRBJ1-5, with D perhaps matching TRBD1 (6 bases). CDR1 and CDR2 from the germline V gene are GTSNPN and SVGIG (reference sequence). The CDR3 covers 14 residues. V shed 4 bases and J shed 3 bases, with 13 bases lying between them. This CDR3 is CAWKGRGANQPQHF. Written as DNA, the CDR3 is TGTGCCTGGAAGGGCAGGGGCGCCAATCAGCCCCAGCATTTT.

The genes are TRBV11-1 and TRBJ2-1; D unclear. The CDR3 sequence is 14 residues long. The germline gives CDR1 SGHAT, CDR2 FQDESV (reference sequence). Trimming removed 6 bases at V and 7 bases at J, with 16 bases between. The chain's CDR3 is CASRVAGAVNEQFF. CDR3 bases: TGTGCCAGCAGGGTGGCCGGCGCGGTTAATGAGCAGTTCTTC.

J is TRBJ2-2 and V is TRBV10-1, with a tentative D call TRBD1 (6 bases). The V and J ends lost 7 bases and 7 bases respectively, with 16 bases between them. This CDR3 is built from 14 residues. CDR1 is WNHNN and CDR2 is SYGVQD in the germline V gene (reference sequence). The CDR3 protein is CASTNQGPRGELFF. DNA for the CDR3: TGCGCCAGCACAAATCAGGGGCCGCGCGGGGAGCTGTTTTTT.

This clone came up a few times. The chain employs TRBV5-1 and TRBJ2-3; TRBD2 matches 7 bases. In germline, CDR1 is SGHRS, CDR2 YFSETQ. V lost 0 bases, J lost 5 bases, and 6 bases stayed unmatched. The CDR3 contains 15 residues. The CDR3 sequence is CASSLGGRVVDTQYF. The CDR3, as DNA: TGCGCCAGCAGCTTGGGCGGGAGAGTCGTAGATACGCAGTATTTT.

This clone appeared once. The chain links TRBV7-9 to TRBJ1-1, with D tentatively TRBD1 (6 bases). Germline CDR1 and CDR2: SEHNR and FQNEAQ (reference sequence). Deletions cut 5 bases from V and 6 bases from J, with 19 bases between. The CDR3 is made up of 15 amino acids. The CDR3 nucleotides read TGTGCCAGCAGCCCGAGAACGACAGGATACGCTGAAGCTTTCTTT. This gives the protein CASSPRTTGYAEAFF.

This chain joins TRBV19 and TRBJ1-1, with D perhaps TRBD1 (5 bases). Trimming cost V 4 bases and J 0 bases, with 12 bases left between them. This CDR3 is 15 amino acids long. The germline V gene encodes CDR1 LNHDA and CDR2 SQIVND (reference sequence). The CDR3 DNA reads TGTGCCAGTAGTAAGCGGGACGGACTGAACACTGAAGCTTTCTTT. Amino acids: CASSKRDGLNTEAFF.

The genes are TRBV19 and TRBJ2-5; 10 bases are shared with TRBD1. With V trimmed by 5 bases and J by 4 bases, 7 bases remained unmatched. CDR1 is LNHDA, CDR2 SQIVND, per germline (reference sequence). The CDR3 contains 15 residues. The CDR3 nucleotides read TGTGCCAGTAGTTCCGGAGACAGGGGGCCAGAGACCCAGTACTTC. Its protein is CASSSGDRGPETQYF.

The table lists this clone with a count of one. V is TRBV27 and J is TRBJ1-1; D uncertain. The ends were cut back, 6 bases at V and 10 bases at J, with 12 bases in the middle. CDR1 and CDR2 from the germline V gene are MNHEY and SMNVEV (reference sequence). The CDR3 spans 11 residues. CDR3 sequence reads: CASRGGGAAFF. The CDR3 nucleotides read TGTGCCAGCAGAGGAGGTGGCGCAGCTTTCTTT.

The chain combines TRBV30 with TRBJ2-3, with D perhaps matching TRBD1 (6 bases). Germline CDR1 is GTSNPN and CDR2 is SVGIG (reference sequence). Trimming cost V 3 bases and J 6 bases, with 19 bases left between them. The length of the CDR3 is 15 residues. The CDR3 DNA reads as TGTGCCTGGAGCGAGACAGGATCGGGTTGGGATACGCAGTATTTT. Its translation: CAWSETGSGWDTQYF. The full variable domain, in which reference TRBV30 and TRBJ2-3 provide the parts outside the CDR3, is SQTIHQWPATLVQPVGSPLSLECTVEGTSNPNLYWYRQAAGRGLQLLFYSVGIGQISSEVPQNLSASRPQDRQFILSSKKLLLSDSGFYLCAWSETGSGWDTQYFGPGTRLTVL.

CDR3 protein: CASSLAAGSGSNYEQYF. In nucleotides, the CDR3 is TGTGCCAGCAGCCTTGCCGCGGGTAGCGGGAGCAATTACGAGCAGTACTTC. The chain is built from TRBV11-2 and TRBJ2-7, with 9 nucleotides matching TRBD2. This CDR3 contains 17 residues. Germline CDR1 and CDR2: SGHAT and FQNNGV. V shed 5 bases and J 4 bases; nucleotides not matched to a gene: 15.

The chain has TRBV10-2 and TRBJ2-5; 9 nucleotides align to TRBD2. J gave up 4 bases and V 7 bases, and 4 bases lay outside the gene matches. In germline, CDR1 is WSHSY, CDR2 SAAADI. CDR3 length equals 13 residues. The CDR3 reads CASKGAGGETQYF. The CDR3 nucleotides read TGCGCCAGCAAAGGAGCGGGGGGAGAGACCCAGTACTTC.

CDR3 bases: TGTGCCAGTAGGTCGACTGATTATGGCTACACCTTC. It codes for CASRSTDYGYTF. The chain couples TRBV19 to TRBJ1-2; D gene uncertain. The V gene lost 6 bases and the J gene lost 5 bases, with 10 bases spanning the gap. Germline loops: CDR1 LNHDA, CDR2 SQIVND (reference sequence). There are 12 residues in the CDR3.

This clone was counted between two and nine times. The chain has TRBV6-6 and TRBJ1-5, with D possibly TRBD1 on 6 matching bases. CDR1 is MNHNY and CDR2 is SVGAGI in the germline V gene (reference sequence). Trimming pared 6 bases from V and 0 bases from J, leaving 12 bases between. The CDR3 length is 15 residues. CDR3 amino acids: CASRYRDTSNQPQHF. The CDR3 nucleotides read TGTGCCAGCAGGTACCGGGACACTAGCAATCAGCCCCAGCATTTT.

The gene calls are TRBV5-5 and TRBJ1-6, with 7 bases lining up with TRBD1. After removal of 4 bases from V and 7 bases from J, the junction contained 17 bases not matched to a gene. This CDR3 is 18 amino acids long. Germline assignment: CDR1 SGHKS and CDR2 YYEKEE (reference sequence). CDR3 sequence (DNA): TGTGCCAGCAGCCCGCAAGCCGTGACGACAGGGAGGAATTCACCCCTCCACTTT. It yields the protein CASSPQAVTTGRNSPLHF.

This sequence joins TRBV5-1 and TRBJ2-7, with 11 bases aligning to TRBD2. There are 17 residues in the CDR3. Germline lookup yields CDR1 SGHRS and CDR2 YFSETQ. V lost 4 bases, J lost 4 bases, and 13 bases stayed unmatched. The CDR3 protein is CASSAGPLAGGYYEQYF. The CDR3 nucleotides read TGCGCCAGCAGCGCGGGTCCCCTAGCGGGAGGATATTACGAGCAGTACTTC.

CDR3 nucleotides: TGTGCCAGCAGCCCCCGGACAGGGACGAACACCGGGGAGCTGTTTTTT. Its protein is CASSPRTGTNTGELFF. V gene TRBV5-4 combines with J gene TRBJ2-2, with 8 nucleotides matching TRBD1. V shed 4 bases, J shed 0 bases, and the junction held 5 bases outside the gene matches. Germline-derived CDR1 and CDR2 are SGHNT and YYREEE (reference sequence). CDR3 length: 16 residues.

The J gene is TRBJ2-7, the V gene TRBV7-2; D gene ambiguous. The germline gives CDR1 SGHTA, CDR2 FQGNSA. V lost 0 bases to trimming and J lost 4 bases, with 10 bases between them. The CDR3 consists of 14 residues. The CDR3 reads CASSLALTDYEQYF. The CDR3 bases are TGTGCCAGCAGCTTAGCGCTTACAGATTACGAGCAGTACTTC.

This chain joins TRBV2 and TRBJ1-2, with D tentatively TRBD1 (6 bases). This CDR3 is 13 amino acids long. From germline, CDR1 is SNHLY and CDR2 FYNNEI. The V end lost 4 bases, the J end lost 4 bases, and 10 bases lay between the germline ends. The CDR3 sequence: CASSGDRSYGYTF. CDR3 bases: TGTGCCAGCAGTGGCGACAGGAGCTATGGCTACACCTTC.

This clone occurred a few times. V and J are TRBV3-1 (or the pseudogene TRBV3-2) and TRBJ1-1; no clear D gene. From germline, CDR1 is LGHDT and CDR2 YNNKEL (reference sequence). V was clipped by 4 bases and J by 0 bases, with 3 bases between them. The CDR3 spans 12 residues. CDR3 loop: CASSRVNTEAFF. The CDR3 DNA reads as TGTGCCAGCAGCCGAGTGAACACTGAAGCTTTCTTT.

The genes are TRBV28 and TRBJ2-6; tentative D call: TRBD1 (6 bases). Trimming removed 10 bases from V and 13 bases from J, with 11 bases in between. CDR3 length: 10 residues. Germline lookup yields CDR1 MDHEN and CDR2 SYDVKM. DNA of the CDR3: TGTGCCACCCTCGACAGGGTCCTGACTTTC. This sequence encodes CATLDRVLTF.

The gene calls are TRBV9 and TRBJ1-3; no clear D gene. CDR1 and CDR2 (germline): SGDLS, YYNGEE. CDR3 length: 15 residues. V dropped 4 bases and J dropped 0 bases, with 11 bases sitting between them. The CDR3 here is CASSIQPSSGNTIYF. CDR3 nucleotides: TGTGCCAGCAGCATACAACCTAGCTCTGGAAACACCATATATTTT.